The T cell receptor beta chain described here comes from a study of vaccination and CD4 T cells after COVID-19. Across the study: A CEFX pool, an HIV-1 Nef pool, or no peptide went to control cultures.

In this sample, this clonotype turned up a few times. The antigen remains undetermined. Germline loops: CDR1 KGHDR, CDR2 SFDVKD. The CDR3 totals 13 residues. Trimming pared 2 bases from V and 4 bases from J, leaving 7 bases between. Treatment given: approximately 10-day PBMC culture with coronavirus spike peptide pools or control peptides (ViraFEST assay). ViraFEST stimulated the growth of antigen-specific T cells using peptide pools and subsequently profiled their TCRs by sequencing. Whole-study results and caveats: Counts of SARS-CoV-2-reactive clonotypes had a median that went from 21 to 38, a nonsignificant change. Spike mono-reactive clones accounted for 304 of the 307 vaccine-specific clones found in convalescent patients.

Sequencing of the DNA from cultured CD4+ T cells was carried out with the Oncomine TCR Beta short-read assay. Via MiXCR, TCRdb re-called the PCR reads, giving one row per CDR3 protein. This table has under 11,000 distinct CDR3 sequences, about 42% appearing once. Specimen: CD4+ T cells from blood, cultured in vitro. The chain links TRBV24-1 to TRBJ1-2; D is perhaps TRBD1 (6 bases). This sequence was found in a human donor who had recovered from COVID-19. The CDR3 region has the DNA TGTGCCACCAGTGATTCAGGGGTCTATGGCTACACCTTC. As protein: CATSDSGVYGYTF.